The source of this T cell receptor beta chain is a study of PD-L1 blockade in urothelial cancer. Looking at the study overall: Dosed intravenously at 1,200 mg every 3 weeks, atezolizumab was initiated by patients in the mid-2010s. Between 0 and 3 chemotherapy regimens preceded treatment for each patient.

The time point is: peripheral blood 6 weeks after treatment start. Each PCR contained spiked-in synthetic TCR analog templates. Profiling relied on immunoSEQ multiplex PCR, and the TCRdb table lists in-frame clones only, not all of them. The sample holds about 120,000 clones, more than 70% seen once. This receptor was identified in a man in his fifties or sixties with urothelial cancer. The starting material was PBMCs, obtained around atezolizumab (anti-PD-L1) treatment.

The DNA of the CDR3 is TGTGCCAGTAGTCAACAGTATGGGGCCAACGTCCTGACTTTC. Translation: CASSQQYGANVLTF. The rearrangement joins TRBV19 to TRBJ2-6; no definite D call. Germline CDR1 reads LNHDA; CDR2 reads SQIVND (reference sequence). CDR3 size: 14 residues. Trimming took 5 bases from V and 3 from J, leaving 8 bases between them.